The T cell receptor beta chain described here comes from a study of T cell responses to AZD1222 COVID-19 vaccine. The table came from immunoSEQ multiplex PCR; TCRdb's copy has only in-frame clones and leaves some out. Of over 100,000 clones listed, 86% are singletons. Germline loops: CDR1 SEHNR, CDR2 FQNEAQ (reference sequence). This CDR3 contains 16 residues. Losses at the gene ends were 5 bases for V and 7 bases for J; bases not matched to a gene: 9. The sample consisted of peripheral blood, taken on day 0 of AZD1222 vaccination. This sequence joins TRBV7-9 and TRBJ1-6, with 9 bases aligning to TRBD1. This clonotype was sampled from an adult in good health. CDR3 DNA: TGTGCCAGCAGCATTGGGACAGGGAAAGGCAATTCACCCCTCCACTTT. This encodes CASSIGTGKGNSPLHF. The whole variable domain, filled in from reference TRBV7-9 and TRBJ1-6, reads DTGVSQNPRHKITKRGQNVTFRCDPISEHNRLYWYRQTLGQGPEFLTYFQNEAQLEKSRLLSDRFSAERPKGSFSTLEIQRTEQGDSAMYLCASSIGTGKGNSPLHFGNGTRLTVT.